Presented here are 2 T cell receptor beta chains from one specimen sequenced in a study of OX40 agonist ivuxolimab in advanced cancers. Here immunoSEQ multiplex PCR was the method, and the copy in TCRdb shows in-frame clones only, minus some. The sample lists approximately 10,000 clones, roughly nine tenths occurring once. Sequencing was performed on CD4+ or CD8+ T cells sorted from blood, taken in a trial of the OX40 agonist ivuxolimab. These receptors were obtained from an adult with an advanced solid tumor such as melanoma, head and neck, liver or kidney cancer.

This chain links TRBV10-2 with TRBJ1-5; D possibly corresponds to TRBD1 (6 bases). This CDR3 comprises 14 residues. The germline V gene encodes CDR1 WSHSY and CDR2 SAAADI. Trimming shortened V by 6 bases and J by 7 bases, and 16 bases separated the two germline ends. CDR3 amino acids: CASSAPGHSQPQHF. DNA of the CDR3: TGCGCCAGCAGCGCACCGGGACACTCACAGCCCCAGCATTTT.

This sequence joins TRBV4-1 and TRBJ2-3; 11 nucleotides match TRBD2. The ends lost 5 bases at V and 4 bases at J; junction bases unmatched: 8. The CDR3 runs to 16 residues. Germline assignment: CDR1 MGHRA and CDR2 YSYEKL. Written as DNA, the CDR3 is TGCGCCAGCAGCTCTCGTAGCGGGGGGGCAGCAGATACGCAGTATTTT. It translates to CASSSRSGGAADTQYF.